A selection of T cell receptor beta chains follows, all from one sample in a study of regulatory T cells in long-lasting Graves disease. TCRdb used MiXCR to reprocess the multiplex PCR reads, holding one entry per CDR3 protein. The sample records some 460,000 distinct CDR3 sequences, about a sixth being singletons. The sample was also linked to a second study, of T cells in Graves' hyperthyroidism and ophthalmopathy.

The specimen was peripheral blood mononuclear cells (PBMCs), collected at new diagnosis, from a patient treated with antithyroid drugs. These receptors all stem from a man aged 40-50 years with Graves disease. CDR3s include the opening cysteine and the closing phenylalanine or tryptophan. A D gene is named only where the DNA matches it firmly. Clone size is shown for a subset of rows, as once, few, many or a class of expanded clone.

J gene | clone size | D gene | V gene | CDR3 DNA | CDR3 protein
TRBJ2-7 | many | - | TRBV6-1 | TGTGCCAGCTGGGAAGTGTACGAGCAGTACTTC | CASWEVYEQYF
TRBJ2-3 | few | - | TRBV7-9 | TGTGCCAGCAGCTTAAGGGTGACGGGGAGCACAGATACGCAGTATTTT | CASSLRVTGSTDTQYF
TRBJ2-7 | many | TRBD1 | TRBV7-9 | TGTGCCAGCAATTCCGGGACAGGGACCTACGAGCAGTACTTC | CASNSGTGTYEQYF
TRBJ1-4 | - | TRBD1 | TRBV4-2 | TGTGCCAGCAGCCAAGCTCTCGACAGGGGCGGTGAAAAACTGTTTTTT | CASSQALDRGGEKLFF
TRBJ2-7 | - | - | TRBV9 | TGTGCCAGCAGCGCGACCGGGACAAATCTGGCCGAGCAGTACTTC | CASSATGTNLAEQYF
TRBJ2-7 | many | - | TRBV27 | TGTGCCAGCAGTTTCGGACAGCGCTCCTACGAGCAGTACTTC | CASSFGQRSYEQYF
TRBJ2-7 | many | TRBD2 | TRBV11-3 | TGTGCCAGCAGCCCGAGGACTAGCGGGGGACACGAGCAGTACTTC | CASSPRTSGGHEQYF
TRBJ2-7 | - | - | TRBV20-1 | TGCAGTGCTCAGAGACAGAACTACGAGCAGTACTTC | CSAQRQNYEQYF
TRBJ2-7 | many | - | TRBV27 | TGTGCCAGCAGTTTAGTAGGGGGAGTTCCCTACGAGCAGTACTTC | CASSLVGGVPYEQYF
TRBJ2-1 | - | - | TRBV11-2 | TGTGCCAGCAGCACGACACAGGGTGCCTACAATGAGCAGTTCTTC | CASSTTQGAYNEQFF
TRBJ2-2 | - | TRBD2 | TRBV5-1 | TGCGCCAGCAGCTTTCCAGCGGGAGGGCCTTCGGGGAACACCGGGGAGCTGTTTTTT | CASSFPAGGPSGNTGELFF
TRBJ2-3 | many | - | TRBV20-1 | TGCAGTGCTACCGGGACGCACACAGATACGCAGTATTTT | CSATGTHTDTQYF
TRBJ2-2 | many | - | TRBV2 | TGTGCCAGCAGTGATACAGGGATCACCGGGGAGCTGTTTTTT | CASSDTGITGELFF
TRBJ2-1 | - | - | TRBV7-3 | TGTGCCAGCAGCTTAACGGCAGGGTACGATGAGCAGTTCTTC | CASSLTAGYDEQFF
TRBJ1-2 | - | - | TRBV28 | TGTGCCAGCACCACTATTAATAACTATGGCTACACCTTC | CASTTINNYGYTF
TRBJ2-5 | - | - | TRBV5-1 | TGCGCCAGCAGCCTACTATCAATGGAGACCCAGTACTTC | CASSLLSMETQYF
TRBJ2-1 | - | - | TRBV7-4 | TGTGCCAGCCGGGGAGGGGGCCTTGTTAACAATGAGCAGTTCTTC | CASRGGGLVNNEQFF
TRBJ1-1 | - | - | TRBV19 | TGTGCCAGTACTAAGCCGGGCCAACTGAACACTGAAGCTTTCTTT | CASTKPGQLNTEAFF
TRBJ1-2 | - | - | TRBV20-1 | TGCAGTGCTAGAGATCCCACCGGGGGTGGCTACACCTTC | CSARDPTGGGYTF
TRBJ2-1 | many | TRBD2 | TRBV20-1 | TGCAGTGCTAGATCCAGGACTAGCAACTATGAGCAGTTCTTC | CSARSRTSNYEQFF
TRBJ2-6 | - | TRBD1 | TRBV7-9 | TGTGCCAGCAGCCTCCGGACAGGGGGCCTAAGCTCTGGGGCCAACGTCCTGACTTTC | CASSLRTGGLSSGANVLTF
TRBJ1-1 | - | - | TRBV6-1 | TGTGCCAGCAGTGCTTCGGGGGGGGCGAACACTGAAGCTTTCTTT | CASSASGGANTEAFF
TRBJ2-7 | many | - | TRBV28 | TGTGCCAGCAAGTATTTGGAGGATTCCTACGAGCAGTACTTC | CASKYLEDSYEQYF
TRBJ1-2 | few | TRBD1 | TRBV29-1 | TGCAGCGTTGGAAGGACAGGGAGAATGTCTGGCTACACCTTC | CSVGRTGRMSGYTF
TRBJ2-3 | many | TRBD2 | TRBV3-1 | TGTGCCAGCAGCCATGGGCCGGGACTAGGGGAAGATACGCAGTATTTT | CASSHGPGLGEDTQYF
TRBJ2-5 | - | TRBD1 | TRBV19 | TGTGCCAGTCGGCGACAGGGGGCGGGCCAAGAGACCCAGTACTTC | CASRRQGAGQETQYF
TRBJ2-4 | many | TRBD1 | TRBV11-2 | TGTGCCAGCAGCCTAGGGACAGGGTTGAACATTCAGTACTTC | CASSLGTGLNIQYF
TRBJ2-1 | - | - | TRBV5-1 | TGCGCCAGCAGCTTATCAGGAAAAAGCTCCTACAATGAGCAGTTCTTC | CASSLSGKSSYNEQFF
TRBJ2-7 | many | TRBD1 | TRBV6-5 | TGTGCCAGCAGTTACCGGGACAGCTCCTACGAGCAGTACTTC | CASSYRDSSYEQYF
TRBJ2-7 | - | TRBD2 | TRBV2 | TGTGCCAGCAGTACTAGCGTGGCCTACGAGCAGTACTTC | CASSTSVAYEQYF
TRBJ2-7 | - | - | TRBV5-1 | TGCGCCAGCAGCTACCTCAGGCGCCACTCCTACGAGCAGTACTTC | CASSYLRRHSYEQYF
TRBJ1-1 | many | TRBD1 | TRBV11-2 | TGTGCCAGCAGCCGCTGGACAGGATCTTCGGACACTGAAGCTTTCTTT | CASSRWTGSSDTEAFF
TRBJ2-3 | few | - | TRBV20-1 | TGCAGTGCTAAGAGGGGGGTGGCGCAGTATTTT | CSAKRGVAQYF
TRBJ2-1 | many | - | TRBV6-2/TRBV6-3 | TGTGCCAGCAGTTCTCTAGCGAGGGCCTACAATGAGCAGTTCTTC | CASSSLARAYNEQFF
TRBJ2-7 | many | TRBD1 | TRBV5-1 | TGCGCCAGCAGCTCCCGGACAGGGGGCGAGCAGTACTTC | CASSSRTGGEQYF
TRBJ2-3 | few | - | TRBV20-1 | TGCAGCCCCACCTCTACAGATACGCAGTATTTT | CSPTSTDTQYF
TRBJ2-3 | many | - | TRBV6-1 | TGTGCCAGCAGTGGGAGGACGGGGATAGATACGCAGTATTTT | CASSGRTGIDTQYF
TRBJ1-1 | many | TRBD1 | TRBV20-1 | TGCAGTGCTAGAGCAGGGGGGGAAACTGAAGCTTTCTTT | CSARAGGETEAFF
TRBJ1-1 | - | - | TRBV28 | TGTGCCAGCAGTGAGGACACCATCTTGAACACTGAAGCTTTCTTT | CASSEDTILNTEAFF
TRBJ1-1 | many | - | TRBV2 | TGTGCCAGCAGTGAAGCCGGAGGAGACGGCACTGAAGCTTTCTTT | CASSEAGGDGTEAFF
TRBJ2-1 | many | - | TRBV29-1 | TGCAGCGTTGAACTCGACCCATACAATGAGCAGTTCTTC | CSVELDPYNEQFF
TRBJ2-2 | many | - | TRBV3-1 | TGTGCCAGCAGCCAACAGATTAACACCGGGGAGCTGTTTTTT | CASSQQINTGELFF
TRBJ2-2 | few | - | TRBV2 | TGTGCCAGGGGCTCTTCAGGAGGGAGTACCGGGGAGCTGTTTTTT | CARGSSGGSTGELFF
TRBJ2-1 | - | TRBD2 | TRBV10-3 | TGTGCCACGACGAACCCGACTAGCGGGATATTAGGTGAGCAGTTCTTC | CATTNPTSGILGEQFF
TRBJ1-1 | many | TRBD1 | TRBV10-3 | TGTGCCATCAGTCCAGGGGGCAACGGTGAAGCTTTCTTT | CAISPGGNGEAFF
TRBJ2-1 | many | TRBD2 | TRBV29-1 | TGCAGCGCACCGGGACTAGGCTCCTACAATGAGCAGTTCTTC | CSAPGLGSYNEQFF
TRBJ1-2 | many | - | TRBV20-1 | TGCAGTGCTATATTACTCCCAGGGGGCTACACCTTC | CSAILLPGGYTF
TRBJ2-1 | - | - | TRBV28 | TGTGCCAGCAGTTTACATCGAGCTAGCTCCAGTGGGAATGAGCAGTTCTTC | CASSLHRASSSGNEQFF